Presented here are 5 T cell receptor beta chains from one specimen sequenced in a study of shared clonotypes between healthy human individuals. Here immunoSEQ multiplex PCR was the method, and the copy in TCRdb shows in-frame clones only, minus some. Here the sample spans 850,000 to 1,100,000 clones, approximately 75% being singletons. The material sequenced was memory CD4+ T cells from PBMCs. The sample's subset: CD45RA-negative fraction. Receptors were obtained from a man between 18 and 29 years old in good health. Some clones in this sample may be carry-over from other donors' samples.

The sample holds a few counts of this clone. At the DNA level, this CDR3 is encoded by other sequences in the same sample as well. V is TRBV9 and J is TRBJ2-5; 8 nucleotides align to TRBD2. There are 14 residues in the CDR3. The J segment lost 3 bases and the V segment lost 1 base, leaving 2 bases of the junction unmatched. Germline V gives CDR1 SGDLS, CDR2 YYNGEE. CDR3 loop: CASSVRAGEETQYF. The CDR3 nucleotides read TGTGCCAGCAGCGTAAGAGCGGGAGAAGAGACCCAGTACTTC. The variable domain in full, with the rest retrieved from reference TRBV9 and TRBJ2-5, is DSGVTQTPKHLITATGQRVTLRCSPRSGDLSVYWYQQSLDQGLQFLIQYYNGEERAKGNILERFSAQQFPDLHSELNLSSLELGDSALYFCASSVRAGEETQYFGPGTRLLVL.

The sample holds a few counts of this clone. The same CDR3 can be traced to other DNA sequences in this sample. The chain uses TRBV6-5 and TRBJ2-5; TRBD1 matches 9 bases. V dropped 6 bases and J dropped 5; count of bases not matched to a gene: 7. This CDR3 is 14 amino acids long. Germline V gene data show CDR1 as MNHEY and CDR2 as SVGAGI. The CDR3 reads CASRPGTGTETQYF. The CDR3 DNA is TGTGCCAGCAGACCCGGGACAGGGACCGAGACCCAGTACTTC.

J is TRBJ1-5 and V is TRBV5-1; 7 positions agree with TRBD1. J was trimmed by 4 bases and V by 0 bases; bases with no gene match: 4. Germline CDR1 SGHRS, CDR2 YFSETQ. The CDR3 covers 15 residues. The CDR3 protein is CASSLGPQGNQPQHF. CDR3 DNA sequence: TGCGCCAGCAGCTTGGGACCACAGGGGAATCAGCCCCAGCATTTT.

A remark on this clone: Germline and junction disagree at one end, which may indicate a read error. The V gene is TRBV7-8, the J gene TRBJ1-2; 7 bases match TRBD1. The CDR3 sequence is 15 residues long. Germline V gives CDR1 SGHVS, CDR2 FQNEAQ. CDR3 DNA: TGTGCCAGCAGCTTAGCGCGCTTTTTTGCTGGACAGGCCGACTTC. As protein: CASSLARFFAGQADF.

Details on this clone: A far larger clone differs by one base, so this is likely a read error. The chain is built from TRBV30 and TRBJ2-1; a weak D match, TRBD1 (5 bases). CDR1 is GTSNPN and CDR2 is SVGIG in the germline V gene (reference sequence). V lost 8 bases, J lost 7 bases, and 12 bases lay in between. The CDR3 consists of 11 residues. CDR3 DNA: TGTGCCGGGGCCCTTTGGAATGAGCAGTTCTTC. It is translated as CAGALWNEQFF.